This is a list of T cell receptor beta chains from one sample in a study of human T cells and chemical hapten exposure. TCRdb passed the RACE reads through MiXCR, listing each CDR3 protein once. The sample shows roughly 380,000 distinct CDR3 sequences, 4% to 6% of them seen only once. The starting material was whole blood, obtained in connection with sensitization to the hapten diphenylcyclopropenone (DPC). Every receptor here comes from a woman between 45 and 65 years old with alopecia areata. Some clones in this sample may be carry-over from other donors' samples. CDR3s leave out the opening cysteine and the closing phenylalanine or tryptophan. Each record gives: V gene, D gene, J gene, CDR3 protein. D genes are given only for firm matches.

V: TRBV29-1
D: -
J: TRBJ2-1
CDR3: SVGRSGRGNEQF

V: TRBV9
D: -
J: TRBJ2-1
CDR3: ASSAGQWNEQF

V: TRBV3-1
D: -
J: TRBJ2-4
CDR3: ASSQPALAKNIQY

V: TRBV29-1
D: TRBD1
J: TRBJ1-2
CDR3: SVAGQFYGYT

V: TRBV6-2/TRBV6-3
D: TRBD1
J: TRBJ2-6
CDR3: ASREPGQGSKAGANVLT

V: TRBV7-9
D: -
J: TRBJ1-2
CDR3: ASSVIRGLAEFYGYT

V: TRBV10-2
D: -
J: TRBJ2-2
CDR3: ASRNLGVATGELF

V: TRBV29-1
D: TRBD1
J: TRBJ1-1
CDR3: SGGQKNTEAF

V: TRBV6-2/TRBV6-3
D: -
J: TRBJ2-7
CDR3: ASSTASYEQY

V: TRBV2
D: TRBD2
J: TRBJ2-4
CDR3: ASRPRLAVLAKNIQY

V: TRBV14
D: -
J: TRBJ1-1
CDR3: ASSWGGYTEAF

V: TRBV7-2
D: -
J: TRBJ2-7
CDR3: ASSEEAGYEQY

V: TRBV12-5
D: -
J: TRBJ2-3
CDR3: ASGLEYRVQDTQY

V: TRBV6-2/TRBV6-3
D: TRBD2
J: TRBJ2-5
CDR3: ASSFEQARGREETQY

V: TRBV25-1
D: TRBD2
J: TRBJ2-7
CDR3: ASGPLAASSYEQY

V: TRBV24-1
D: -
J: TRBJ2-2
CDR3: ATSDPREDITGELF

V: TRBV7-2
D: -
J: TRBJ1-3
CDR3: ASSPNAWEDSGNTIY

V: TRBV27
D: TRBD2
J: TRBJ2-7
CDR3: ASKASGGPHYEQY

V: TRBV2
D: -
J: TRBJ2-5
CDR3: ASSDNNLGETQY

V: TRBV7-2
D: TRBD2
J: TRBJ2-1
CDR3: ASSVHPSSGNEQF

V: TRBV7-2
D: -
J: TRBJ2-5
CDR3: ASSTQGPPY

V: TRBV7-2
D: TRBD2
J: TRBJ2-1
CDR3: ASSASSGGYNEQF